These 15 T cell receptor beta chains were sequenced from one sample in a study of blood T cell repertoires in COVID-19. This table comes from immunoSEQ multiplex PCR, and its TCRdb copy is limited to in-frame clones, with some not included. The data contain about 480,000 clones, 89% of them singletons. What was sequenced was peripheral blood. These receptors originate from a man younger than 30 with COVID-19, enrolled during active disease.

The genes are TRBV2 and TRBJ1-2; 7 bases agree with TRBD1. This CDR3 comprises 13 residues. CDR1 is SNHLY, CDR2 FYNNEI, per germline. V lost 6 bases, J lost 7 bases, and 8 bases stayed unmatched. For the CDR3, the DNA is TGTGCCAGCAGAGGAGAGGGGGCGCTTGGCTACACCTTC. Its translation is CASRGEGALGYTF. Combining the CDR3 with reference TRBV2 and TRBJ1-2 gives the whole variable domain EPEVTQTPSHQVTQMGQEVILRCVPISNHLYFYWYRQILGQKVEFLVSFYNNEISEKSEIFDDQFSVERPDGSNFTLKIRSTKLEDSAMYFCASRGEGALGYTFGSGTRLTVV.

The rearrangement joins TRBV11-3 to TRBJ1-1, with 11 bases matching TRBD1. The ends lost 5 bases at V and 3 bases at J; junction bases unmatched: 8. Germline CDR1 is SGHNT and CDR2 is YENEEA. CDR3 length: 16 residues. CDR3 sequence (DNA): TGTGCCAGCAGCCCTTGGACAGGGGGCGATCACACTGAAGCTTTCTTT. This sequence encodes CASSPWTGGDHTEAFF. The whole variable domain, remainder taken from reference TRBV11-3 and TRBJ1-1, is EAGVVQSPRYKIIEKKQPVAFWCNPISGHNTLYWYLQNLGQGPELLIRYENEEAVDDSQLPKDRFSAERLKGVDSTLKIQPAELGDSAVYLCASSPWTGGDHTEAFFGQGTRLTVV.

This chain uses TRBV2 with TRBJ2-1; perhaps TRBD2 as D (6 bases). Trimming took off 7 bases at V and 3 bases at J, with 13 bases between the two ends. The CDR3 is made up of 14 amino acids. Per germline, CDR1 SNHLY and CDR2 FYNNEI. The CDR3 loop reads CASTLLGSYNEQFF. DNA for the CDR3: TGTGCCAGCACCCTGCTCGGGAGCTACAATGAGCAGTTCTTC. Filled out from reference TRBV2 and TRBJ2-1, the complete variable domain reads EPEVTQTPSHQVTQMGQEVILRCVPISNHLYFYWYRQILGQKVEFLVSFYNNEISEKSEIFDDQFSVERPDGSNFTLKIRSTKLEDSAMYFCASTLLGSYNEQFFGPGTRLTVL.

This chain links TRBV12-5 with TRBJ1-3; possible D gene TRBD1, 5 bases. CDR1 and CDR2 (germline): LGHNT, FRNRAP. This CDR3 has 16 residues. V was cut by 2 bases and J by 2 bases, with 13 bases left in between. The CDR3 is CASGLMLGQPGNTIYF. DNA for the CDR3: TGTGCTAGTGGTTTGATGCTGGGGCAACCTGGAAACACCATATATTTT.

This chain uses TRBV6-6 with TRBJ1-2, with D possibly TRBD1 on 6 matching bases. Germline CDR1 MNHNY, CDR2 SVGAGI (reference sequence). Trimming shortened V by 6 bases and J by 2 bases, and 10 bases separated the two germline ends. This CDR3 comprises 13 residues. The CDR3 coding sequence is TGTGCCAGCAGCTGGGACATCAACTATGGCTACACCTTC. Translating gives CASSWDINYGYTF.

Only one count was recorded for this clone. The chain links TRBV12-5 to TRBJ2-7, with D perhaps matching TRBD2 (5 bases). Trimming stripped 5 bases from V and 2 bases from J, with 13 bases between. The germline V gene encodes CDR1 LGHNT and CDR2 FRNRAP. The CDR3 is 14 amino acids. The CDR3 region is CASGPDWPPYEQYF. The CDR3 DNA reads TGTGCTAGTGGTCCGGACTGGCCACCCTACGAGCAGTACTTC.

This chain joins TRBV19 and TRBJ2-5; 9 bases line up with TRBD2. The CDR3 covers 17 residues. V shed 5 bases, J shed 3 bases, and the junction held 13 bases outside the gene matches. From germline, CDR1 is LNHDA and CDR2 SQIVND (reference sequence). CDR3 residues: CASSPGGRASGEETQYF. The CDR3 DNA follows: TGTGCCAGTAGTCCCGGGGGAAGGGCTAGCGGGGAAGAGACCCAGTACTTC.

The rearrangement joins TRBV2 to TRBJ1-2; 10 bases match TRBD1. Germline lookup yields CDR1 SNHLY and CDR2 FYNNEI. The CDR3 sequence is 12 residues long. V lost 11 bases and J lost 5; bases outside the gene matches: 5. CDR3 coding DNA: TGTGCCGGGACAGGGGACCTTTATGGCTACACCTTC. This gives the protein CAGTGDLYGYTF.

The rearrangement links TRBV6-5 to TRBJ2-2; unclear D gene. The CDR3 extends over 13 amino acids. Trimming left V 0 bases short and J 7 bases short, with 6 bases between. From germline, CDR1 is MNHEY and CDR2 SVGAGI. CDR3 in DNA: TGTGCCAGCAGTTACTCGGGCAGCGGGGAGCTGTTTTTT. Amino acids: CASSYSGSGELFF.

This sequence joins TRBV5-1 and TRBJ2-1; 7 bases fit TRBD2. V gave up 2 bases and J gave up 4 bases; unmatched junction bases: 6. Germline loops: CDR1 SGHRS, CDR2 YFSETQ. This CDR3 contains 15 residues. This chain's CDR3 is CASSFLAEYYNEQFF. The CDR3 coding sequence is TGCGCCAGCAGCTTTCTAGCGGAATATTACAATGAGCAGTTCTTC.

The CDR3 nucleotides read TGTGCCAACGGAACTAGAAATAAAATTAGGGAGCAGTACTTC. Its translation is CANGTRNKIREQYF. The chain couples TRBV27 to TRBJ2-7; D might be TRBD2 (5 bases). Germline V CDR1 and CDR2: MNHEY, SMNVEV (reference sequence). V gave up 10 bases and J gave up 7 bases, with 23 bases separating them. The CDR3 contains 14 residues.

This rearrangement joins TRBV30 to TRBJ1-1; the D is unclear. V was cut by 0 bases and J by 10 bases, with 12 bases left in between. The CDR3 totals 12 residues. Germline CDR1 is GTSNPN and CDR2 is SVGIG (reference sequence). The CDR3 region is CAWSVLRDRAFF. The CDR3 nucleotides are TGTGCCTGGAGTGTACTGAGGGATAGAGCTTTCTTT.

The V and J genes are TRBV5-1 and TRBJ2-6, with D possibly matching TRBD1 (6 bases). Looked up from germline, CDR1 is SGHRS and CDR2 is YFSETQ. The CDR3 is 16 residues long. V was shortened by 3 bases and J by 2 bases, with 12 bases between the two germline ends. As DNA, the CDR3 is TGCGCCAGCAGCTCCCAGGGGAGCCCTGGGGCCAACGTCCTGACTTTC. It codes for CASSSQGSPGANVLTF.

The chain couples TRBV6-1 to TRBJ1-1; TRBD1 is a possible D gene (6 bases). The CDR3 runs 16 residues. From germline, CDR1 is MNHNS and CDR2 SASEGT. V gave up 2 bases and J gave up 5 bases, with 18 bases separating them. CDR3 in amino acids: CASSELGARVRTEAFF. Here the CDR3 DNA reads TGTGCCAGCAGTGAACTGGGGGCGAGGGTGAGGACTGAAGCTTTCTTT.

The chain joins TRBV7-3 to TRBJ2-3, with D hard to call. The V end was cut by 4 bases, the J end by 2 bases, with 10 bases between. The length of the CDR3 is 14 residues. CDR1 and CDR2 from the germline V gene are SGHTA and FQGTGA. In nucleotides, the CDR3 is TGTGCCAGCAGCTCCTCTACCCACACAGATACGCAGTATTTT. It codes for CASSSSTHTDTQYF.